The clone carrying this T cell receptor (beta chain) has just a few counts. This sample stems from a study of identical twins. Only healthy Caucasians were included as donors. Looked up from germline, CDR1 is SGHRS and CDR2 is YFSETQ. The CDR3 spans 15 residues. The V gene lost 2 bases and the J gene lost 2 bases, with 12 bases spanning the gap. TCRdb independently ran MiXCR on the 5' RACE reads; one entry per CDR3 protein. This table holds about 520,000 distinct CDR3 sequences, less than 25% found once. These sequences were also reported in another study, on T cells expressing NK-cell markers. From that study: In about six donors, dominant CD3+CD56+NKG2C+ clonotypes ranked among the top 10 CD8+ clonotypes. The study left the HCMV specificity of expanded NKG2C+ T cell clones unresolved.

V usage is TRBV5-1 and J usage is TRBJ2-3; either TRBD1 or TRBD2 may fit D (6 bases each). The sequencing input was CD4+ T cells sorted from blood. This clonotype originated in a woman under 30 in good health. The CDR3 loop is CASSLEGGYTDTQYF. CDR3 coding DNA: TGCGCCAGCAGCTTAGAGGGGGGATACACAGATACGCAGTATTTT.